Shown below are 29 T cell receptor beta chains from a single sample sequenced in a study of blood T cell repertoires in COVID-19. Only in-frame clones appear in the TCRdb table, and some are missing; sequencing was by immunoSEQ multiplex PCR. The table has about 220,000 clones, approximately 90% seen once. Sequencing used PBMCs or T cells enriched from blood (not recorded which). All receptors come from a young woman with acute COVID-19.

This clone was picked up one time. This rearrangement joins TRBV11-2 to TRBJ2-1, with TRBD2 identical over 9 bases. V dropped 1 base and J dropped 10; count of bases not matched to a gene: 8. This CDR3 contains 15 residues. Looked up from germline, CDR1 is SGHAT and CDR2 is FQNNGV. The CDR3 nucleotides read TGTGCCAGCAGCTTAGGGCGACTAGCGGCTGGCGAGCAGTTCTTC. This gives the protein CASSLGRLAAGEQFF. Looking up the rest from reference TRBV11-2 and TRBJ2-1 gives the full variable domain: EAGVAQSPRYKIIEKRQSVAFWCNPISGHATLYWYQQILGQGPKLLIQFQNNGVVDDSQLPKDRFSAERLKGVDSTLKIQPAKLEDSAVYLCASSLGRLAAGEQFFGPGTRLTVL.

This clone was counted only a few times. This chain links TRBV7-9 with TRBJ1-6; 8 bases align to TRBD1. This CDR3 has 16 residues. Trimming at V came to 1 base and at J to 6 bases, leaving 5 bases not matched to a gene. The germline CDR1 and CDR2 sequences are SEHNR and FQNEAQ (reference sequence). CDR3 nucleotides: TGTGCCAGCAGCTTAGGGTCGGGGACAGGTAATTCACCCCTCCACTTT. Translation gives CASSLGSGTGNSPLHF.

The rearrangement uses TRBV7-2 and TRBJ2-3, with D possibly TRBD1 on 8 matching bases. V was clipped by 5 bases and J by 15 bases, with 18 bases between them. CDR3 length equals 12 residues. The germline gives CDR1 SGHTA, CDR2 FQGNSA. The CDR3 sequence: CASSGGGTGLYF. The DNA for the CDR3 is TGTGCCAGCAGCGGGGGGGGGACAGGTCTCTATTTT.

The V gene is TRBV7-2, the J gene TRBJ2-1; D not certain. Germline CDR1 is SGHTA and CDR2 is FQGNSA. Trimming took off 4 bases at V and 0 bases at J, with 10 bases between the two ends. This CDR3 contains 15 residues. CDR3 nucleotide sequence: TGTGCCAGCAGCTCTACCCCGGGCTCCTACAATGAGCAGTTCTTC. It yields the protein CASSSTPGSYNEQFF.

The V and J genes are TRBV18 and TRBJ2-5, with 7 bases identical to TRBD1. CDR1 is KGHSH, CDR2 LQKENI, per germline. J lost 5 bases, V lost 7 bases, and 7 bases had no gene match. This CDR3 has 13 amino acids. The CDR3, as DNA: TGTGCCAGCTTACCCACAGGGGACGAGACCCAGTACTTC. It codes for CASLPTGDETQYF.

The chain combines TRBV16 with TRBJ1-5, with D maybe TRBD1 (5 bases). From germline, CDR1 is KGHSY and CDR2 FQNENV. Trimming stripped 6 bases from V and 3 bases from J, with 15 bases between. The CDR3 is made up of 15 amino acids. The CDR3 is CASSQGSGNNQPQHF. DNA for the CDR3: TGTGCCAGCAGTCAAGGATCAGGGAACAATCAGCCCCAGCATTTT.

This sequence joins TRBV20-1 and TRBJ2-3; 8 bases line up with TRBD2. CDR3 length: 18 amino acids. Germline-derived CDR1 and CDR2 are DFQATT and SNEGSKA (reference sequence). V dropped 3 bases and J dropped 0; count of bases not matched to a gene: 14. The CDR3 reads CSASTAGAGEISTDTQYF. Here the CDR3 DNA reads TGCAGTGCTAGTACAGCGGGGGCCGGTGAGATTAGCACAGATACGCAGTATTTT.

The rearrangement links TRBV7-2 to TRBJ2-2; 13 bases match TRBD2. This CDR3 contains 17 residues. Germline values: CDR1 SGHTA, CDR2 FQGNSA. Trimming cost V 5 bases and J 9 bases; bases outside gene matches: 12. For the CDR3, the DNA is TGTGCCAGCAGCACCAGACAGGGACTAGCGGGGTCCTGGGAGCTGTTTTTT. Translating gives CASSTRQGLAGSWELFF.

The J gene is TRBJ2-2, the V gene TRBV7-8; 12 nucleotides line up with TRBD1. J gave up 7 bases and V 7 bases, and 10 bases lay outside the gene matches. Germline-derived CDR1 and CDR2 are SGHVS and FQNEAQ. The CDR3 sequence is 16 residues long. The CDR3 DNA reads as TGTGCCAGCATAGGGACAGGGGGCGTGTCGGTCGGGGAGCTGTTTTTT. Translating it yields CASIGTGGVSVGELFF. Looking up the rest from reference TRBV7-8 and TRBJ2-2 gives the full variable domain: GAGVSQSPRYKVAKRGQDVALRCDPISGHVSLFWYQQALGQGPEFLTYFQNEAQLDKSGLPSDRFFAERPEGSVSTLKIQRTQQEDSAVYLCASIGTGGVSVGELFFGEGSRLTVL.

The rearrangement joins TRBV9 to TRBJ2-2, with 8 positions matching TRBD1. The CDR3 extends over 15 amino acids. V dropped 3 bases and J dropped 6; count of bases not matched to a gene: 7. Germline lookup yields CDR1 SGDLS and CDR2 YYNGEE. CDR3 amino acids: CASSADRGGPGELFF. CDR3 DNA: TGTGCCAGCAGCGCCGACAGGGGTGGTCCCGGGGAGCTGTTTTTT.

The chain carries TRBV4-1 and TRBJ2-5; D gene unclear. The CDR3 runs to 13 residues. V dropped 1 base and J dropped 5 bases, with 8 bases sitting between them. In germline, CDR1 is MGHRA, CDR2 YSYEKL. CDR3 DNA: TGCGCCAGCAGCCAAGCGGGTTGGGAGACCCAGTACTTC. The encoded protein is CASSQAGWETQYF.

Turning to this clone: The sample holds other DNA sequences that translate to the same CDR3. J is TRBJ1-5 and V is TRBV3-1 (or the pseudogene TRBV3-2); D not resolved. This CDR3 has 13 amino acids. V dropped 0 bases and J dropped 4 bases, with 4 bases sitting between them. The germline V gene has CDR1 LGHDT and CDR2 YNNKEL (reference sequence). CDR3 region: CASSQDRNQPQHF. The CDR3 nucleotides read TGTGCCAGCAGCCAAGACAGGAATCAGCCCCAGCATTTT.

V gene TRBV10-3 combines with J gene TRBJ1-1; perhaps TRBD1 as D (6 bases). The CDR3 extends over 13 amino acids. The germline CDR1 and CDR2 sequences are ENHRY and SYGVKD. V lost 4 bases and J 5 bases, leaving 11 bases between the germline ends. The CDR3 is CAISVAGETEAFF. The DNA for the CDR3 is TGTGCCATCAGTGTGGCAGGGGAAACTGAAGCTTTCTTT.

The gene calls are TRBV7-9 and TRBJ1-2, with 9 bases matching TRBD1. With V trimmed by 5 bases and J by 4 bases, 8 bases remained unmatched. CDR1 is SEHNR, CDR2 FQNEAQ, per germline (reference sequence). The CDR3 is 15 amino acids. Here the CDR3 reads CASSRKSGQGYGYTF. The CDR3 DNA is TGTGCCAGCAGCCGCAAGTCGGGACAGGGCTATGGCTACACCTTC.

This clone showed up just a few times. This chain connects TRBV6-1 to TRBJ1-5; D remains unclear. V gave up 2 bases and J gave up 8 bases, with 16 bases separating them. The CDR3 loop spans 15 amino acids. Germline V gene lookup returns CDR1 MNHNS and CDR2 SASEGT. The CDR3 DNA reads as TGTGCCAGCAGTGAATCAAGGCCAACGGGGAAGCCCCAGCATTTT. Encoded protein: CASSESRPTGKPQHF.

The gene calls are TRBV19 and TRBJ2-5; 13 bases agree with TRBD2. The germline gives CDR1 LNHDA, CDR2 SQIVND (reference sequence). V trimming: 6 bases; J trimming: 5 bases; junction bases outside the gene matches: 9. The CDR3 covers 16 residues. CDR3 residues: CASSLRGTSGAETQYF. The CDR3 DNA reads TGTGCCAGTAGCCTAAGGGGGACTAGCGGGGCCGAGACCCAGTACTTC.

The chain combines TRBV18 with TRBJ2-7; D is uncertain. The CDR3 has 15 residues. CDR1 is KGHSH and CDR2 is LQKENI in the germline V gene. Trimming pared 6 bases from V and 0 bases from J, leaving 15 bases between. CDR3 sequence: CASSPSGLSSYEQYF. CDR3 bases: TGTGCCAGCTCCCCTTCGGGTCTTAGCTCCTACGAGCAGTACTTC.

The V and J genes are TRBV20-1 and TRBJ2-5; possible D gene TRBD2, 5 bases. This CDR3 is 11 amino acids long. Germline V gene data show CDR1 as DFQATT and CDR2 as SNEGSKA (reference sequence). Trimming took 6 bases from V and 4 from J, leaving 9 bases between them. DNA for the CDR3: TGCAGTGCCACACTAGGAGAGACCCAGTACTTC. Translation gives CSATLGETQYF.

In this sample, this clone turned up many times. J is TRBJ2-6 and V is TRBV6-2 or TRBV6-3; D is undetermined. Trimming shortened V by 2 bases and J by 3 bases, and 5 bases separated the two germline ends. Germline-derived CDR1 and CDR2 are MNHEY and SVGEGT. CDR3 length: 14 amino acids. DNA for the CDR3: TGTGCCAGCAGTTACGAGAGTGGGGCCAACGTCCTGACTTTC. Translation gives CASSYESGANVLTF.

There are a few counts of this clone. The chain uses TRBV18 and TRBJ1-1, with D possibly being TRBD1 (6 bases). V lost 5 bases, J lost 4 bases, and 17 bases lay in between. The CDR3 length is 15 residues. Germline values: CDR1 KGHSH, CDR2 LQKENI. CDR3 amino acids: CASSSTYREGTEAFF. The DNA for the CDR3 is TGTGCCAGCTCATCTACGTACAGGGAAGGCACTGAAGCTTTCTTT.

The chain recombines TRBV6-5 with TRBJ1-1, with D possibly matching TRBD1 (6 bases). This CDR3 region has 15 residues. With 6 bases removed from V and 4 bases from J, the gap between germline ends came to 18 bases. CDR1 and CDR2 from the germline V gene are MNHEY and SVGAGI. CDR3 region: CASSPTGYGGTEAFF. The DNA for the CDR3 is TGTGCCAGCAGCCCCACAGGGTATGGCGGCACTGAAGCTTTCTTT.

The chain uses TRBV6-2 or TRBV6-3 and TRBJ2-2; possibly TRBD2 for D (5 bases). With 5 bases removed from V and 4 bases from J, the gap between germline ends came to 11 bases. The germline CDR1 and CDR2 sequences are MNHEY and SVGEGT. This CDR3 is 14 amino acids long. The CDR3 spells CASSLRGFTGELFF. CDR3 DNA: TGTGCCAGCAGTCTCCGGGGTTTCACCGGGGAGCTGTTTTTT.

This clone appeared a single time. The V gene is TRBV4-3, the J gene TRBJ2-7, with no clear D. CDR1 LGHNA and CDR2 YSLEER come from the germline V gene. Between the trimmed V and J ends, which lost 0 bases and 0 bases, there was a span of 9 bases. This CDR3 has 15 amino acids. CDR3 region: CASSQERWSSYEQYF. CDR3 nucleotide sequence: TGCGCCAGCAGCCAAGAAAGGTGGAGCTCCTACGAGCAGTACTTC.

The chain joins TRBV7-2 to TRBJ1-1; D may be TRBD1 (6 bases). The germline V gene has CDR1 SGHTA and CDR2 FQGNSA. This CDR3 region has 19 residues. The V gene lost 1 base and the J gene lost 1 base, with 22 bases spanning the gap. CDR3 DNA: TGTGCCAGCAGCTTAGTTTCGTGGACTCTAACAGGGCAGAACACTGAAGCTTTCTTT. It is translated as CASSLVSWTLTGQNTEAFF.

In the case of this clone: Within the sample, other DNA sequences also encode this same CDR3. The chain's CDR3 is CASSPRQGPNTGELFF. The CDR3 DNA follows: TGTGCCAGCTCACCGCGCCAGGGTCCGAACACCGGGGAGCTGTTTTTT. The gene calls are TRBV18 and TRBJ2-2; tentative D call: TRBD1 (5 bases). V was clipped by 3 bases and J by 0 bases, with 11 bases between them. Looked up from germline, CDR1 is KGHSH and CDR2 is LQKENI. CDR3 size: 16 residues.

The CDR3 sequence: CASSVLAGDRNEQFF. CDR3 nucleotides: TGTGCCAGCAGTGTCTTAGCGGGGGATCGAAATGAGCAGTTCTTC. The chain couples TRBV2 to TRBJ2-1; 9 bases align to TRBD2. From germline, CDR1 is SNHLY and CDR2 FYNNEI. CDR3 length equals 15 residues. V lost 4 bases to trimming and J lost 7 bases; unmatched junction nucleotides: 8.

For this clone: Distinct nucleotide sequences in the sample also encode this CDR3. The J gene is TRBJ1-1, the V gene TRBV5-1, with D tentatively TRBD1 (6 bases). The CDR3 runs 14 residues. Germline assignment: CDR1 SGHRS and CDR2 YFSETQ. Trimming pared 4 bases from V and 1 base from J, leaving 11 bases between. CDR3 bases: TGCGCCAGCAGCCCCGGCAGGGGGAACACTGAAGCTTTCTTT. The encoded protein is CASSPGRGNTEAFF. The full variable domain, its missing parts supplied by reference TRBV5-1 and TRBJ1-1, is KAGVTQTPRYLIKTRGQQVTLSCSPISGHRSVSWYQQTPGQGLQFLFEYFSETQRNKGNFPGRFSGRQFSNSRSEMNVSTLELGDSALYLCASSPGRGNTEAFFGQGTRLTVV.

The J gene is TRBJ2-5, the V gene TRBV7-8; D is uncertain. Germline-derived CDR1 and CDR2 are SGHVS and FQNEAQ. The V gene lost 1 base and the J gene lost 0 bases, with 6 bases spanning the gap. The CDR3 covers 14 residues. The CDR3 loop is CASSLGAYQETQYF. In DNA form, the CDR3 reads TGTGCCAGCAGCTTAGGAGCCTACCAAGAGACCCAGTACTTC.

The chain has TRBV12-5 and TRBJ1-1; D is unresolved. The V and J ends lost 1 base and 7 bases respectively, with 7 bases between them. This CDR3 contains 12 residues. Germline V gene data show CDR1 as LGHNT and CDR2 as FRNRAP. DNA for the CDR3: TGTGCTAGTGGTTTGGACGGTGGTGAAGCTTTCTTT. Translating gives CASGLDGGEAFF.